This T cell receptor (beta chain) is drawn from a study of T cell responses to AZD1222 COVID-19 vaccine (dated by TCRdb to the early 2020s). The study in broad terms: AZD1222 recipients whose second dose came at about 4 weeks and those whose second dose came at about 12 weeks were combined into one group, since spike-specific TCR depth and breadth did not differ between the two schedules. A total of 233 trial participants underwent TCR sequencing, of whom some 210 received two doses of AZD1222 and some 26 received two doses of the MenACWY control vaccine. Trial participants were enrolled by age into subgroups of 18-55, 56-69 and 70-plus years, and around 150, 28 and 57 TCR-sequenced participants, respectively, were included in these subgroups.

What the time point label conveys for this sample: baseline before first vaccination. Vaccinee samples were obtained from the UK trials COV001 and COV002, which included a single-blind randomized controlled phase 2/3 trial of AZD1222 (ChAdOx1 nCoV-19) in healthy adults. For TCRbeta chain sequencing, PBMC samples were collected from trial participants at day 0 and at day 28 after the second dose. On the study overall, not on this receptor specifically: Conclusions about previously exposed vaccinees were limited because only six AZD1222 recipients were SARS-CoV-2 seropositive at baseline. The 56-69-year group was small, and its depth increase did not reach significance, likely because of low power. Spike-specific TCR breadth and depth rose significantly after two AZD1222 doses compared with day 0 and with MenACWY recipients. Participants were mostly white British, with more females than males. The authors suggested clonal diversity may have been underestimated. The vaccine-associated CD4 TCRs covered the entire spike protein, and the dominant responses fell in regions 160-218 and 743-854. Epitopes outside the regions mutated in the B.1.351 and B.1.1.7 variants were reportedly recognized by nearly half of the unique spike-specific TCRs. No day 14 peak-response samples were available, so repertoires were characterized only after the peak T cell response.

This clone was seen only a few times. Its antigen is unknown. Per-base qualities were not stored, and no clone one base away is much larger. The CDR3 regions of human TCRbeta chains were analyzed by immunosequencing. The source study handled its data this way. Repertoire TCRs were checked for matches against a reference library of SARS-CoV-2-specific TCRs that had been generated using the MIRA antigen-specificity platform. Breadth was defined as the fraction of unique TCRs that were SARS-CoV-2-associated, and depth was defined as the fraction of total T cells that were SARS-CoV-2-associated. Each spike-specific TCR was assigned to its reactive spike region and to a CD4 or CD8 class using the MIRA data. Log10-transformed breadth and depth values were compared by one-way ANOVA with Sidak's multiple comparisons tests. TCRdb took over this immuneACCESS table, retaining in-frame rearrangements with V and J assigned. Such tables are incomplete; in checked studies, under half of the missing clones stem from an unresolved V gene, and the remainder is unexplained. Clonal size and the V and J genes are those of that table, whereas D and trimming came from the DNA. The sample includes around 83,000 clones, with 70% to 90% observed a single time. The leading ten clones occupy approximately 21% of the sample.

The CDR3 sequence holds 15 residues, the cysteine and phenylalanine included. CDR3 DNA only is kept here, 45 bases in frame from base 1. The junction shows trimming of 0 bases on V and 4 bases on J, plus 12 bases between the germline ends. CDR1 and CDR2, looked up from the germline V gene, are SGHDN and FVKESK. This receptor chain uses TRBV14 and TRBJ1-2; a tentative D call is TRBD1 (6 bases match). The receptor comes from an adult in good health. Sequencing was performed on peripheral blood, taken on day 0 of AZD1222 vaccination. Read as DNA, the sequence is TGTGCCAGCAGCCAAGAAGGGGGGGAGCGCTATGGCTACACCTTC. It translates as CASSQEGGERYGYTF.